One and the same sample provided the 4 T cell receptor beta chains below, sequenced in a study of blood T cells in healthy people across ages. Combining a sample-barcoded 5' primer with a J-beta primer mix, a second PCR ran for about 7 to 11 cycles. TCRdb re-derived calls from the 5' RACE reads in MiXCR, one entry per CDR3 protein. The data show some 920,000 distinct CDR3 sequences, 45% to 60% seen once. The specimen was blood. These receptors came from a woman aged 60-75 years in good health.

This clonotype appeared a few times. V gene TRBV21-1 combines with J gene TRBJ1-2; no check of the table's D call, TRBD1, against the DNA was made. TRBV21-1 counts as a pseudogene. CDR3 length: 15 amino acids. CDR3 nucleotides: TGTGCCAGCAGCAGGACAGCTGTCTCCCTCTATGGCTACACCTTC. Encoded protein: CASSRTAVSLYGYTF.

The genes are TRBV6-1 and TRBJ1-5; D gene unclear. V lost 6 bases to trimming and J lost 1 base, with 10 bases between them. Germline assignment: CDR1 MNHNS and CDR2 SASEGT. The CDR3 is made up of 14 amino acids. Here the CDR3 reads CASSGSWSNQPQHF. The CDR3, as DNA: TGTGCCAGCAGCGGTAGTTGGAGCAATCAGCCCCAGCATTTT.

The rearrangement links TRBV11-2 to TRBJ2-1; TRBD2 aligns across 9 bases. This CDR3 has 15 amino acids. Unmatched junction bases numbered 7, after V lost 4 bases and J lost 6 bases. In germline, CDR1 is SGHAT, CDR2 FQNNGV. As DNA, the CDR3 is TGTGCCAGCAGCTCCACCGGGACTAGCTTCAATGAGCAGTTCTTC. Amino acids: CASSSTGTSFNEQFF.

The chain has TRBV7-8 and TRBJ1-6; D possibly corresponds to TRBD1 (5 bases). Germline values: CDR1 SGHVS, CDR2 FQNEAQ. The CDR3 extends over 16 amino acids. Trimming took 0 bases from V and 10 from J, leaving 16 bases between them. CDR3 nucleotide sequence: TGTGCCAGCAGCTTAGCAAGCGGGGGGTTGGGGTCACCCCTCCACTTT. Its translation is CASSLASGGLGSPLHF.